This TCR beta chain was profiled in a study of CD4 T cells in relation to SARS-CoV-2 and coronaviruses. The wider study: PBMCs were cultured with antigen for roughly nine days before TCR beta sequencing.

In the case of this clone: Its antigen remains unidentified.

Repertoires were generated with immunoSEQ multiplex PCR, while TCRdb's copy carries only in-frame clones and drops some. Seen here are some 14,000 clones, roughly 71% observed once, and the top ten hold roughly 24%. Germline V CDR1 and CDR2: SGHNT, YYREEE (reference sequence). Trimming took off 0 bases at V and 4 bases at J, with 14 bases between the two ends. This CDR3 has 16 residues. Before the COVID-19 pandemic, during about 2011-2019, CD4+ T cells were taken from unexposed donors. Isolation of CD4+ T cells took place after about eleven days in culture. Fresh IL-2 medium replaced half the medium on days 3 and 7.

This receptor was identified in a human donor in good health. The sequencing input was CD4+ T cells from PBMCs, cultured in vitro. This rearrangement joins TRBV5-4 to TRBJ1-3; D not certain. The CDR3 nucleotides are TGTGCCAGCAGCTTGGAAGGTCTGGGAATCGGAAACACCATATATTTT. Amino acid sequence: CASSLEGLGIGNTIYF. Based on the CDR3 plus reference TRBV5-4 and TRBJ1-3, the full variable domain is ETGVTQSPTHLIKTRGQQVTLRCSSQSGHNTVSWYQQALGQGPQFIFQYYREEENGRGNFPPRFSGLQFPNYSSELNVNALELDDSALYLCASSLEGLGIGNTIYFGEGSWLTVV.